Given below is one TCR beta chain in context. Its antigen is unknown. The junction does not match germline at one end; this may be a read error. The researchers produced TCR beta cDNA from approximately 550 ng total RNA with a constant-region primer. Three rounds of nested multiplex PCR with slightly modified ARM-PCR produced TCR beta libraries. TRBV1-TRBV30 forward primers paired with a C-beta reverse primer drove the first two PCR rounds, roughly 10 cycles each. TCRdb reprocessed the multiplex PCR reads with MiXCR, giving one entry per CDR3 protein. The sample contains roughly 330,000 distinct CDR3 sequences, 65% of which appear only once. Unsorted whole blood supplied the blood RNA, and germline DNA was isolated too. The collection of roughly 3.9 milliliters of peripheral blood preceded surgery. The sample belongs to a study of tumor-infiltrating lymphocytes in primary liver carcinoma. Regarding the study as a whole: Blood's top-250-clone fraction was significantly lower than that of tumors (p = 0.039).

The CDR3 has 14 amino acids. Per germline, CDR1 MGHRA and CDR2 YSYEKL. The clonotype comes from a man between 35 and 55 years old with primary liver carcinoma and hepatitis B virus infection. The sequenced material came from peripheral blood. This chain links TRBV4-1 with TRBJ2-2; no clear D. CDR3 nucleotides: TGCGCAAGCAGCCAAGATACGAACAACGGGGAGCTGTTTTTT. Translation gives CASSQDTNNGELFF.